One and the same sample provided the 20 T cell receptor beta chains below, sequenced in a study of T cells in localized non-small cell lung cancer. Generated by immunoSEQ multiplex PCR, the TCRdb table keeps only in-frame clones and is missing some. The table lists 20,000 to 25,000 clones, about 81% of them singletons. The specimen comprised peripheral blood, sampled before any cancer treatment. All receptors come from a man aged 40 to 70 with stage I lung adenocarcinoma.

The V gene is TRBV7-9, the J gene TRBJ2-4, with D perhaps TRBD2 (5 bases). Trimming pared 5 bases from V and 3 bases from J, leaving 14 bases between. The V gene's germline CDR1 is SEHNR and CDR2 FQNEAQ (reference sequence). The CDR3 sequence is 15 residues long. CDR3 coding DNA: TGTGCCAGCAGCCCCGAGGGTGGTGGCAAAAACATTCAGTACTTC. Its protein is CASSPEGGGKNIQYF.

The CDR3 spells CASSFNAANTGELFF. The CDR3 DNA is TGTGCCAGCAGCTTTAATGCGGCAAACACCGGGGAGCTGTTTTTT. The gene calls are TRBV7-9 and TRBJ2-2; the D is unclear. Germline values: CDR1 SEHNR, CDR2 FQNEAQ (reference sequence). The CDR3 runs to 15 residues. With 3 bases removed from V and 2 bases from J, the gap between germline ends came to 10 bases. Complete variable domain (other parts from reference TRBV7-9 and TRBJ2-2): DTGVSQNPRHKITKRGQNVTFRCDPISEHNRLYWYRQTLGQGPEFLTYFQNEAQLEKSRLLSDRFSAERPKGSFSTLEIQRTEQGDSAMYLCASSFNAANTGELFFGEGSRLTVL.

This chain connects TRBV28 to TRBJ2-7; D is unclear. V lost 3 bases to trimming and J lost 5 bases, with 17 bases between them. Germline CDR1 and CDR2: MDHEN and SYDVKM. The CDR3 length is 15 residues. In DNA form, the CDR3 reads TGTGCCAGCAGTTTCGTTGGCTCCTTATATAACGAGCAGTACTTC. It codes for CASSFVGSLYNEQYF.

The gene calls are TRBV7-3 and TRBJ2-1; 9 nucleotides line up with TRBD2. V shed 3 bases, J shed 4 bases, and the junction held 4 bases outside the gene matches. Germline CDR1 SGHTA, CDR2 FQGTGA. The CDR3 loop spans 15 amino acids. The CDR3 spells CASSFRLAGYNEQFF. The CDR3 DNA reads as TGTGCCAGCAGCTTTCGCCTAGCGGGGTACAATGAGCAGTTCTTC.

The chain joins TRBV11-1 to TRBJ2-7; TRBD1 aligns across 7 bases. Trimming cost V 5 bases and J 1 base; bases outside gene matches: 2. The V gene's germline CDR1 is SGHAT and CDR2 FQDESV (reference sequence). The CDR3 consists of 13 residues. CDR3 sequence (DNA): TGTGCCAGCAGCCCGGGACAGTCCTACGAGCAGTACTTC. Its translation is CASSPGQSYEQYF.

V and J are TRBV1 and TRBJ2-6; whether TRBD1, the table's D call, matches the DNA was not checked. TRBV1 is a listed pseudogene. The CDR3 has 14 amino acids. The CDR3 loop is CTSSLQSRANVLTF. DNA of the CDR3: TGCACCAGCAGCCTACAAAGTCGGGCCAACGTCCTGACTTTC.

V and J are TRBV5-1 and TRBJ2-5; D gene ambiguous. CDR1 SGHRS and CDR2 YFSETQ come from the germline V gene. CDR3 length: 15 residues. V lost 0 bases and J 5 bases, leaving 14 bases between the germline ends. CDR3 in amino acids: CASSLGLSVRETQYF. CDR3 DNA: TGCGCCAGCAGCTTGGGTCTGTCGGTGAGGGAGACCCAGTACTTC.

The chain links TRBV2 to TRBJ1-3, with 9 bases that match TRBD1. The CDR3 runs 12 residues. Germline V gene sequence: CDR1 SNHLY, CDR2 FYNNEI. The V gene end was trimmed by 9 bases and the J gene end by 8 bases; junction bases not matched to a gene: 5. CDR3 sequence: CARSQGADTIYF. In DNA, the CDR3 is TGTGCCAGGTCACAGGGGGCTGACACCATATATTTT.

The chain is built from TRBV13 and TRBJ1-1, with 9 bases identical to TRBD1. V dropped 4 bases and J dropped 1; count of bases not matched to a gene: 1. In germline, CDR1 is PRHDT, CDR2 FYEKMQ (reference sequence). The length of the CDR3 is 14 residues. Here the CDR3 reads CASSSGQGNTEAFF. The CDR3 DNA sequence: TGTGCCAGCAGCTCGGGACAGGGGAACACTGAAGCTTTCTTT.

This chain's CDR3 is CASSQVQTGSYEQYF. As DNA, the CDR3 is TGTGCCAGCAGCCAGGTCCAGACAGGTTCCTACGAGCAGTACTTC. The rearrangement links TRBV4-2 to TRBJ2-7, with D perhaps TRBD1 (6 bases). CDR1 is LGHNA, CDR2 YNFKEQ, per germline. The CDR3 sequence is 15 residues long. V lost 3 bases to trimming and J lost 1 base, with 13 bases between them.

This clone turned up a few times. This chain uses TRBV15 with TRBJ2-1; 9 bases line up with TRBD1. CDR3 length: 14 amino acids. V lost 0 bases and J lost 7; bases outside the gene matches: 1. Per germline, CDR1 LNHNV and CDR2 YYDKDF (reference sequence). CDR3 region: CATSRDGTGNEQFF. In DNA, the CDR3 is TGTGCCACCAGCAGAGACGGGACAGGGAATGAGCAGTTCTTC.

Only a few counts were recorded for this clone. The chain employs TRBV2 and TRBJ2-5; D is unclear. This CDR3 has 12 amino acids. Germline V CDR1 and CDR2: SNHLY, FYNNEI. Trimming removed 3 bases at V and 3 bases at J, with 5 bases between. The CDR3 is CASSDNEETQYF. CDR3 coding DNA: TGTGCCAGCAGTGACAATGAAGAGACCCAGTACTTC.

This clone turned up a few times. This rearrangement joins TRBV6-5 to TRBJ1-2; maybe TRBD1 (6 bases). The CDR3 length is 15 residues. Trimming took 6 bases from V and 6 from J, leaving 20 bases between them. Per the germline V gene, CDR1 is MNHEY and CDR2 is SVGAGI. The CDR3 region is CASSPLPGGEDGYTF. The CDR3, as DNA: TGTGCCAGCAGCCCCCTCCCCGGGGGCGAGGATGGCTACACCTTC.

The V call is TRBV2, the J call TRBJ2-2; the D gene is possibly TRBD2 (5 bases). Trimming pared 2 bases from V and 7 bases from J, leaving 14 bases between. CDR1 is SNHLY, CDR2 FYNNEI, per germline. The CDR3 totals 15 residues. This chain's CDR3 is CASSETLLRGGELFF. CDR3 in DNA: TGTGCCAGCAGTGAAACCCTCTTACGGGGCGGGGAGCTGTTTTTT.

The J gene is TRBJ2-7, the V gene TRBV9; possible D gene TRBD1, 6 bases. Germline CDR1 reads SGDLS; CDR2 reads YYNGEE. This CDR3 has 15 amino acids. V dropped 0 bases and J dropped 1 base, with 11 bases sitting between them. The CDR3 loop reads CASSVAPGHSYEQYF. CDR3 DNA sequence: TGTGCCAGCAGCGTAGCCCCGGGACATTCCTACGAGCAGTACTTC.

The chain uses TRBV27 and TRBJ2-7; no clear D gene. This CDR3 is 15 amino acids long. Trimming took off 3 bases at V and 0 bases at J, with 12 bases between the two ends. Germline-derived CDR1 and CDR2 are MNHEY and SMNVEV (reference sequence). The CDR3 DNA is TGTGCCAGCAGTTTGCTCGGGCAGCCCTCCTACGAGCAGTACTTC. This gives the protein CASSLLGQPSYEQYF.

The chain uses TRBV20-1 and TRBJ1-1; D gene unclear. With 6 bases removed from V and 8 bases from J, the gap between germline ends came to 13 bases. Germline V gene sequence: CDR1 DFQATT, CDR2 SNEGSKA (reference sequence). This CDR3 is 11 amino acids long. This chain's CDR3 is CSAYDREEAFF. DNA for the CDR3: TGCAGTGCCTACGACCGAGAGGAAGCTTTCTTT.

A few counts support this clone. The chain uses TRBV7-2 and TRBJ2-7; D ambiguous. CDR3 length: 11 residues. Germline lookup yields CDR1 SGHTA and CDR2 FQGNSA. Between the trimmed V and J ends, which lost 5 bases and 1 base, there was a span of 3 bases. As DNA, the CDR3 is TGTGCCAGCAGCGCGTCCTACGAGCAGTACTTC. It specifies CASSASYEQYF.

This clone was seen only once. This sequence joins TRBV5-6 and TRBJ2-3; TRBD1 agrees at 8 bases. With 5 bases clipped from V and 4 bases from J, the junction kept 6 bases outside the gene matches. CDR1 is SGHDT and CDR2 is YYEEEE in the germline V gene. This CDR3 spans 14 amino acids. The CDR3 loop reads CASRLTGVSDTQYF. The CDR3 nucleotides are TGTGCCAGCAGGCTGACAGGGGTATCAGATACGCAGTATTTT.

The gene calls are TRBV5-6 and TRBJ2-5; no firm D call. Per the germline V gene, CDR1 is SGHDT and CDR2 is YYEEEE. V was cut by 1 base and J by 1 base, with 2 bases left in between. The CDR3 sequence is 12 residues long. CDR3: CASSLPQETQYF. CDR3 DNA: TGTGCCAGCAGCTTGCCCCAAGAGACCCAGTACTTC.